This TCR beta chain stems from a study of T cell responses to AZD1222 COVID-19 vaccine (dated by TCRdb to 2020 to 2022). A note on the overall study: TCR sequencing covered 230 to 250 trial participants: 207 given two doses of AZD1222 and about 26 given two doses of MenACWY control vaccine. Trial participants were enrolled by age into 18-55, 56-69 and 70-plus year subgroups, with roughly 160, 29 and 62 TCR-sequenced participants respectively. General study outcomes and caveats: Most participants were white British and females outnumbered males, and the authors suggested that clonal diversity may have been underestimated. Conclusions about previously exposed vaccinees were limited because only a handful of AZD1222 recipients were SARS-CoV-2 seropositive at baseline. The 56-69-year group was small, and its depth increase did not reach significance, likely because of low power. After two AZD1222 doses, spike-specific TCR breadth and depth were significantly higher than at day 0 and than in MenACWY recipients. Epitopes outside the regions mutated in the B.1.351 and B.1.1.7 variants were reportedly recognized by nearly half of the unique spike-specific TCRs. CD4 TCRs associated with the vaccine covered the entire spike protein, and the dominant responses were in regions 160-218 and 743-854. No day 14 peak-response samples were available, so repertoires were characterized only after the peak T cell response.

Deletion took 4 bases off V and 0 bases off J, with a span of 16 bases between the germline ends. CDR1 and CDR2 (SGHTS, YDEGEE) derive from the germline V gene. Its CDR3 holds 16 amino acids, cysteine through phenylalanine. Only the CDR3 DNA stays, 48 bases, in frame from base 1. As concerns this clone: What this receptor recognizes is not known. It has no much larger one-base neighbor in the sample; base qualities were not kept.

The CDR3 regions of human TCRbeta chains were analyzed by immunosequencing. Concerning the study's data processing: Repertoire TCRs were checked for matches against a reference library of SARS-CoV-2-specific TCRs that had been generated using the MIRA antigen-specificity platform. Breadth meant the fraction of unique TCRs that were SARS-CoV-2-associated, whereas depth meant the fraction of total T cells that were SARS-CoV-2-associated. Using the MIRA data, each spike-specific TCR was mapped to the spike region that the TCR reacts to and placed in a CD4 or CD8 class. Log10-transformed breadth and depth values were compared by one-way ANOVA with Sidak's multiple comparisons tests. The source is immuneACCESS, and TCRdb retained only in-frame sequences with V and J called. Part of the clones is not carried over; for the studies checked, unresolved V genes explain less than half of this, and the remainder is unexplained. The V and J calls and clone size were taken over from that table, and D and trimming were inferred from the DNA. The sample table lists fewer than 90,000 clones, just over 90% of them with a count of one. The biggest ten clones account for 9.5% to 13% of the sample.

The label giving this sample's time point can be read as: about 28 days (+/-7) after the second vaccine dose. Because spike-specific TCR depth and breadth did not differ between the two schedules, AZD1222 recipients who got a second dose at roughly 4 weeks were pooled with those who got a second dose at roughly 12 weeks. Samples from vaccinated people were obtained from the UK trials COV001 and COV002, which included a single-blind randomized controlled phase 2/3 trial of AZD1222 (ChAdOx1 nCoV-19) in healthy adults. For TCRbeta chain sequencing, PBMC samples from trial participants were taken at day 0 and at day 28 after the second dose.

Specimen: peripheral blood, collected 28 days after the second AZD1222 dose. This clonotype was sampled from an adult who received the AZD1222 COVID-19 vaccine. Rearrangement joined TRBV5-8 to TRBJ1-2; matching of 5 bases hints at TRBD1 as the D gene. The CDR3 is CASSPRVWAANYGYTF. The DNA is TGTGCCAGCAGCCCCAGGGTTTGGGCGGCTAACTATGGCTACACCTTC.